This T cell receptor beta chain appears in the sequencing data of a study of blood T cell repertoires in COVID-19. Study-level background: The United States, Italy and Spain provided the acute and convalescent COVID-19 samples.

In Seattle, patients joined the study during active infection and were tracked longitudinally. Authors' data handling: How many nucleated cells were present was estimated from reference gene primer amplification. Profiling relied on immunoSEQ multiplex PCR, and the TCRdb table lists in-frame clones only, not all of them. V, J and clone size are taken as reported in that table, and D and trimming were inferred from the DNA itself. The repertoire holds roughly 150,000 clones, with about 85% as singletons. With 2 bases removed from V and 1 base from J, the gap between germline ends came to 14 bases. CDR3 length: 16 residues. Germline V gene data show CDR1 as KGHSH and CDR2 as LQKENI.

Sequencing was carried out using peripheral blood. The V call is TRBV18, the J call TRBJ1-1; TRBD1 is a possible D gene (5 bases). This clonotype was sampled from a man at least 80 years old with COVID-19, enrolled during active disease. The CDR3 nucleotides are TGTGCCAGCTCACCATGGGAGGGGAGCGGGAACACTGAAGCTTTCTTT. This translates into CASSPWEGSGNTEAFF. Supplemented by reference TRBV18 and TRBJ1-1, the full variable domain reads NAGVMQNPRHLVRRRGQEARLRCSPMKGHSHVYWYRQLPEEGLKFMVYLQKENIIDESGMPKERFSAEFPKEGPSILRIQQVVRGDSAAYFCASSPWEGSGNTEAFFGQGTRLTVV.